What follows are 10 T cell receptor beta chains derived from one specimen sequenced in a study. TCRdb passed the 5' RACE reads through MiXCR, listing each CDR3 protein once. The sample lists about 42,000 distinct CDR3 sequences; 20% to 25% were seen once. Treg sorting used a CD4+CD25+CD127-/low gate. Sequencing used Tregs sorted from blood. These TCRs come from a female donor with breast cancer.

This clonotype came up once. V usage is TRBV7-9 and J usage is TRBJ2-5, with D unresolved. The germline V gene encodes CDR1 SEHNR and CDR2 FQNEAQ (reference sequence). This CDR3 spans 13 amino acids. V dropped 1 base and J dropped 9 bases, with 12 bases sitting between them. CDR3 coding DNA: TGTGCCAGCAGCTTAGGGACCCCATCCGCCCAGTACTTC. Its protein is CASSLGTPSAQYF. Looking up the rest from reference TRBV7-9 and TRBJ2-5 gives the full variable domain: DTGVSQNPRHKITKRGQNVTFRCDPISEHNRLYWYRQTLGQGPEFLTYFQNEAQLEKSRLLSDRFSAERPKGSFSTLEIQRTEQGDSAMYLCASSLGTPSAQYFGPGTRLLVL.

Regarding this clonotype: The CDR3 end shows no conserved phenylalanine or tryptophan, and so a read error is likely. The CDR3 bases are TGTGCCTGGAGCAACAGGGGAAACACTGAAGCTTTCCTT. Its translation is CAWSNRGNTEAFL. This chain uses TRBV30 with TRBJ1-1; 7 nucleotides match TRBD1. Germline loops: CDR1 GTSNPN, CDR2 SVGIG (reference sequence). With V trimmed by 3 bases and J by 2 bases, 3 bases remained unmatched. The length of the CDR3 is 13 residues.

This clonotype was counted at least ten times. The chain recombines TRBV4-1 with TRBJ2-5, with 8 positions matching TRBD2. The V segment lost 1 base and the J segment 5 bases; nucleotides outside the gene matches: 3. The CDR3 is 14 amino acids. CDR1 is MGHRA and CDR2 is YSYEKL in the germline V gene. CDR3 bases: TGCGCCAGCAGCCAAGTTCCTAGCGGGGAGACCCAGTACTTC. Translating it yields CASSQVPSGETQYF.

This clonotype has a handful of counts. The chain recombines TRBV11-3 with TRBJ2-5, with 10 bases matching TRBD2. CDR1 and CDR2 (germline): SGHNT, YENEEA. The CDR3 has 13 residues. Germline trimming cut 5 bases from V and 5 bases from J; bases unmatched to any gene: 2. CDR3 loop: CASSGSGGETQYF. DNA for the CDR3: TGTGCCAGCAGCGGTAGCGGGGGGGAGACCCAGTACTTC.

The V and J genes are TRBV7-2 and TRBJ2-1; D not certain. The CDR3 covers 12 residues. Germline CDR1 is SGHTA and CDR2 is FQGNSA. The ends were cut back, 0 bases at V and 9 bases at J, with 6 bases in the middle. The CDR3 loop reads CASSLALGEQFF. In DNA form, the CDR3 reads TGTGCCAGCAGCTTAGCGTTGGGTGAGCAGTTCTTC.

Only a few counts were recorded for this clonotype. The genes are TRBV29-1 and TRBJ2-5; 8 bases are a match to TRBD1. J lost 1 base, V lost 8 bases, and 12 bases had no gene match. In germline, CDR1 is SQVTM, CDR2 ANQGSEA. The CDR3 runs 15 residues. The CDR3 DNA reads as TGCAGCACGTTCGAATGGACAGGGCCCCAAGAGACCCAGTACTTC. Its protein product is CSTFEWTGPQETQYF. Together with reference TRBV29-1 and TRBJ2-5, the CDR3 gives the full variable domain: SAVISQKPSRDICQRGTSLTIQCQVDSQVTMMFWYRQQPGQSLTLIATANQGSEATYESGFVIDKFPISRPNLTFSTLTVSNMSPEDSSIYLCSTFEWTGPQETQYFGPGTRLLVL.

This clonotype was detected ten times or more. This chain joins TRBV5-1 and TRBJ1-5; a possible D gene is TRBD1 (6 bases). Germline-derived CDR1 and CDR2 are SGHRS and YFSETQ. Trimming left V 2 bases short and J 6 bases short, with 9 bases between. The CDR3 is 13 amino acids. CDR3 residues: CASSLQGSQPQHF. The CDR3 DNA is TGCGCCAGCAGCTTACAGGGATCTCAGCCCCAGCATTTT.

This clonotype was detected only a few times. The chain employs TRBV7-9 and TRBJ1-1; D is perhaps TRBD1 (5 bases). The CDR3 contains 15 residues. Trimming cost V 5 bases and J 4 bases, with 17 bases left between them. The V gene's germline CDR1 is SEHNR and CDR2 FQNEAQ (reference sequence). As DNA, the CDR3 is TGTGCCAGCAGCGAATGGGGGGGGGAGAGCACTGAAGCTTTCTTT. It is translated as CASSEWGGESTEAFF.

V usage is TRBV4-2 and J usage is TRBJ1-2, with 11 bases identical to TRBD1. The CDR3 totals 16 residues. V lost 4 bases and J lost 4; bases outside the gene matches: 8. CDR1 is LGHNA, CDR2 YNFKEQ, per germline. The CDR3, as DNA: TGTGCCAGCAGCCTCGCCGGGACAGGGGGTTCCTATGGCTACACCTTC. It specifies CASSLAGTGGSYGYTF.

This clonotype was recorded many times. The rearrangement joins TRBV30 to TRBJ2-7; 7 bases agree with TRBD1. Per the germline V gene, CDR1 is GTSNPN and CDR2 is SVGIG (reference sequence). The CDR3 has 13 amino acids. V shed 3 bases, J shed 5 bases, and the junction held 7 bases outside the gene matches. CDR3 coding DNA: TGTGCCTGGAGACAGGGGATTACGGACGAGCAGTACTTC. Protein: CAWRQGITDEQYF. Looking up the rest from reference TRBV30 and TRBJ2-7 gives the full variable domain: SQTIHQWPATLVQPVGSPLSLECTVEGTSNPNLYWYRQAAGRGLQLLFYSVGIGQISSEVPQNLSASRPQDRQFILSSKKLLLSDSGFYLCAWRQGITDEQYFGPGTRLTVT.